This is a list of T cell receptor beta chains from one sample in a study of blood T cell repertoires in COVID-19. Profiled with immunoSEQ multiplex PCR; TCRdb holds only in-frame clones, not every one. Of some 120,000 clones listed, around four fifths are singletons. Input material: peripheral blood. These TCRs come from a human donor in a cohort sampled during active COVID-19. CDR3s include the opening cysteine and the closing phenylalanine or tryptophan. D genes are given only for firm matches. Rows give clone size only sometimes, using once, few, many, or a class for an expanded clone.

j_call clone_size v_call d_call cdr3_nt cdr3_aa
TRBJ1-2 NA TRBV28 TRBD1 TGTGCCAGCAGTTACAACAGGGGGGGCTGGGGCTACACCTTC CASSYNRGGWGYTF
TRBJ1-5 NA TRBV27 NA TGTGCCAGCAGTTTGGGGGCCGCTCAGCCCCAGCATTTT CASSLGAAQPQHF
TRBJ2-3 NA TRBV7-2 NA TGTGCCAGCAGCTTAGCAGTGGCGGAGAATACGCAGTATTTT CASSLAVAENTQYF
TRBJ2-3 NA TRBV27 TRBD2 TGTGCCAGCAGTTCGCGAAGACTAGCGGAGAGCACAGATACGCAGTATTTT CASSSRRLAESTDTQYF
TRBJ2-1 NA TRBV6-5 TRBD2 TGTGCCAGCCGGGCCACTAGCGGCTCCACCTATGAGCAGTTCTTC CASRATSGSTYEQFF
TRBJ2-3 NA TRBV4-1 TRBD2 TGCGCCAGCAGCCAAACGGGGGGAGAGGCAGATACGCAGTATTTT CASSQTGGEADTQYF
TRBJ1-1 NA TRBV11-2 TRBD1 TGTGCCAGCAGCTTCACGACAGGGCTGAACACTGAAGCTTTCTTT CASSFTTGLNTEAFF
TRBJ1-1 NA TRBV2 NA TGTGCCAGCAGCCCTGATCCGGGTTACACTGAAGCTTTCTTT CASSPDPGYTEAFF
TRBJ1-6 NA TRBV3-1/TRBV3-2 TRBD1 TGTGCCAGCAGACAGGGACAGGGGAATTCACCCCTCCACTTT CASRQGQGNSPLHF
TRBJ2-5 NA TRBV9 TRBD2 TGTGCCAGCAGCGTAGCTATTCCCCAGGGATCGGGACTAGCGAACTCGGGGCAAGAGACCCAGTACTTC CASSVAIPQGSGLANSGQETQYF
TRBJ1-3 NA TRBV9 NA TGTGCCAGCAGCGTAGCTGACAGTGGAAACACCATATATTTT CASSVADSGNTIYF
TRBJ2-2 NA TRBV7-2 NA TGTGCCAGCAGCTTAGTGTTAGGGGATGTTACCGGGGAGCTGTTTTTT CASSLVLGDVTGELFF
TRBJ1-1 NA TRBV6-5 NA TGTGCCATAAGACAGACCTTTTTGAACACTGAAGCTTTCTTT CAIRQTFLNTEAFF
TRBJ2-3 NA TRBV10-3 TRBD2 TGTGCCATCAGTGAACCCGGGACTAGCGGGGGAACCACAGATACGCAGTATTTT CAISEPGTSGGTTDTQYF
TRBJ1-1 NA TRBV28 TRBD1 TGTGCCAGCAGTTTATTGGACAGGGGCGCTGAAGCTTTCTTT CASSLLDRGAEAFF
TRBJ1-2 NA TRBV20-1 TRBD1 TGCAGTGGAAACAGGGGTGGTGGCTACACCTTC CSGNRGGGYTF
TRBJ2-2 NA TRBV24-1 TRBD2 TGTGCCACCAGTGATTTGGCTCTAGCGGGAGGGACCGGGGAGCTGTTTTTT CATSDLALAGGTGELFF
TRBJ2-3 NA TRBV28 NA TGTGCCAGCAATCAAGGGGGTGCTAGCACAGATACGCAGTATTTT CASNQGGASTDTQYF
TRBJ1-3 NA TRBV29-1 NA TGCAGCGTTGACCCAGGGATCTCTGGAAACACCATATATTTT CSVDPGISGNTIYF
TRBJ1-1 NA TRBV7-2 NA TGTGCCAGCAGCTTGAGGGGACAACGGAACACTGAAGCTTTCTTT CASSLRGQRNTEAFF
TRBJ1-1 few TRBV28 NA TGTGCCAGCAGTTCTACAGGGATTAGTCTGAACACTGAAGCTTTCTTT CASSSTGISLNTEAFF
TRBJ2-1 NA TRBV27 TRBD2 TGTGCCAGCCGTTTCCGCGGGAGAGAAGACAATGAGCAGTTCTTC CASRFRGREDNEQFF
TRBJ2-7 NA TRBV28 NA TGTGCCAGCAGTTCCACCCCGGGGGCTAGCGGAGCTATCGAGCAGTACTTC CASSSTPGASGAIEQYF
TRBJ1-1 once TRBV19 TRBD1 TGTGCCAGTAGTGCCTACGGACAGGGGAACACTGAAGCTTTCTTT CASSAYGQGNTEAFF
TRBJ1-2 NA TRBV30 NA TGTGCCTGGAGTTCAGGCATTAACTATGGCTACACCTTC CAWSSGINYGYTF
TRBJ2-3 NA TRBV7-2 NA TGTGCCAGCAGCTTAGGGCAGGGGTCCCCTCCTCCGTATTTT CASSLGQGSPPPYF